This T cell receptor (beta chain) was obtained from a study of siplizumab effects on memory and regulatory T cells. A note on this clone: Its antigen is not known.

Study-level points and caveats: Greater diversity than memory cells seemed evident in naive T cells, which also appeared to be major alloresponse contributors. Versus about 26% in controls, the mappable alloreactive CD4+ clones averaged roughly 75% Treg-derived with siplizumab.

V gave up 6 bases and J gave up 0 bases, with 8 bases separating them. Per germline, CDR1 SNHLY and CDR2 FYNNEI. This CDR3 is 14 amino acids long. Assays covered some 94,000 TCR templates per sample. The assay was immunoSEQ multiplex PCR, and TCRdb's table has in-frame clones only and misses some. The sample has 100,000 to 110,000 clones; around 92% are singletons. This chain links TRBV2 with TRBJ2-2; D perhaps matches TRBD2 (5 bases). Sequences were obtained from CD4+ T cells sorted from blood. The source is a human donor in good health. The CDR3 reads CASREEANTGELFF. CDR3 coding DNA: TGTGCCAGCAGGGAGGAAGCGAACACCGGGGAGCTGTTTTTT.